This T cell receptor (beta chain) was identified in a study of cytomegalovirus exposure and HLA in healthy donors. Notes on the study in general: The listing of 150 or so TCR beta chains classed them as cytomegalovirus-associated.

On this clone: Its specificity is unknown.

Some clones are missing from TCRdb's copy, which holds only in-frame ones; the method was immunoSEQ multiplex PCR. The sample lists approximately 300,000 clones; about 85% were seen once. CDR3 length equals 13 residues. Germline CDR1 and CDR2: LNHDA and SQIVND (reference sequence). J lost 0 bases, V lost 5 bases, and 1 base had no gene match. Source material: PBMCs. The source is a young woman in good health and CMV-seropositive. This rearrangement joins TRBV19 to TRBJ2-7; 7 bases fit TRBD2. The CDR3 DNA is TGTGCCAGTAGTGCGGGGGACTCCTACGAGCAGTACTTC. Residues: CASSAGDSYEQYF.